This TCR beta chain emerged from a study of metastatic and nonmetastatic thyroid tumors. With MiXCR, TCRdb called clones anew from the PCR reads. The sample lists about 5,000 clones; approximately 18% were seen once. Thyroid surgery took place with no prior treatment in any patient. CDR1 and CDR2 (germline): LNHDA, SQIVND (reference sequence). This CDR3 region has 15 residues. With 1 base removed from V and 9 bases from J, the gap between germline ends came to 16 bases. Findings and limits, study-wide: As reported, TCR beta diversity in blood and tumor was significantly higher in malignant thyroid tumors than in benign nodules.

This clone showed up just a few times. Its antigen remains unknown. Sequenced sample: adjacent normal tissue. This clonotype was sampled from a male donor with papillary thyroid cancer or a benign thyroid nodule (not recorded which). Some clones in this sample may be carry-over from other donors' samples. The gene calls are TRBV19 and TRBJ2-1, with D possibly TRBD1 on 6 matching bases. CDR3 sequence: CASSIGGQGVGEQFF. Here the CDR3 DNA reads TGTGCCAGTAGTATAGGGGGGCAAGGAGTCGGTGAGCAGTTCTTC.